These 5 T cell receptor beta chains were all obtained from the same sample, sequenced in a study of blood T cells in healthy people across ages. The use of a sample-barcoded 5' primer and a J-beta primer mix characterized a second PCR of roughly 7 to 12 cycles. A single record per CDR3 protein comes from TCRdb applying MiXCR to the 5' RACE reads. The table lists around 1,500,000 distinct CDR3 sequences, 28% of them singletons, with approximately 7.7% in the top ten. What was sequenced was blood. The origin of the receptors is a woman aged 30 to 39 in good health.

This clonotype was detected many times. The chain joins TRBV7-2 to TRBJ1-2; tentatively, D is TRBD1 (5 bases). V lost 1 base to trimming and J lost 6 bases, with 9 bases between them. The CDR3 runs 13 residues. Germline V gene data show CDR1 as SGHTA and CDR2 as FQGNSA. Written as DNA, the CDR3 is TGTGCCAGCAGCTTAGTGAGGGGTGATGGCTACACCTTC. This sequence encodes CASSLVRGDGYTF.

Concerning this clonotype: This clone may be a read error of a much larger clone one base away. The chain is built from TRBV5-1 and TRBJ2-5, with 8 bases fitting TRBD1. The germline CDR1 and CDR2 sequences are SGHRS and YFSETQ. CDR3 length: 15 amino acids. Trimming cost V 4 bases and J 7 bases; bases outside gene matches: 12. CDR3 bases: TGCGCCAGCAGCCCTGGGACAGGATCTCTGGGGACCCAGTACTTC. Its translation is CASSPGTGSLGTQYF.

The V call is TRBV7-2, the J call TRBJ2-5; 8 bases fit TRBD2. V gave up 0 bases and J gave up 4 bases; unmatched junction bases: 7. There are 16 residues in the CDR3. CDR1 is SGHTA, CDR2 FQGNSA, per germline. CDR3 sequence reads: CASSLAGSGGRETQYF. In DNA form, the CDR3 reads TGTGCCAGCAGCTTAGCAGGGTCGGGAGGGCGAGAGACCCAGTACTTC.

At least ten counts were recorded for this clonotype. CDR3 coding DNA: TGTGCCAGCAGCCCCAGTGGGTTCAATGAGCAGTTCTTC. Amino acid sequence: CASSPSGFNEQFF. The genes are TRBV7-2 and TRBJ2-1; D call uncertain. Germline V gene sequence: CDR1 SGHTA, CDR2 FQGNSA. CDR3 length equals 13 residues. Trimming removed 5 bases from V and 6 bases from J, with 11 bases in between.

This clonotype occurred a few times. This sequence joins TRBV24-1 and TRBJ2-7; 7 bases agree with TRBD1. The CDR3 length is 14 residues. V shed 5 bases, J shed 5 bases, and the junction held 8 bases outside the gene matches. The germline V gene encodes CDR1 KGHDR and CDR2 SFDVKD. This CDR3 reads CATSAGQERDEQYF. Here the CDR3 DNA reads TGTGCCACCAGTGCCGGACAGGAGAGGGACGAGCAGTACTTC.